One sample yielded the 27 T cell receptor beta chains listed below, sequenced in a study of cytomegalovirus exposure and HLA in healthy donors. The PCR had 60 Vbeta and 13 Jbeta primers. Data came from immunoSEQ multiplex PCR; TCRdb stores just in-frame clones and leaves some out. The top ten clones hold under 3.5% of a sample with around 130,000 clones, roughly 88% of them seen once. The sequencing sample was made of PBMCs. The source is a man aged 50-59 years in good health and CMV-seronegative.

The DNA for the CDR3 is TGCGCCAGCAGCCCCCAGACAGGGGCGAACACTGAAGCTTTCTTT. Translation gives CASSPQTGANTEAFF. V and J are TRBV5-1 and TRBJ1-1, with TRBD1 identical over 8 bases. The ends lost 4 bases at V and 1 base at J; junction bases unmatched: 6. Germline values: CDR1 SGHRS, CDR2 YFSETQ. The CDR3 has 15 amino acids.

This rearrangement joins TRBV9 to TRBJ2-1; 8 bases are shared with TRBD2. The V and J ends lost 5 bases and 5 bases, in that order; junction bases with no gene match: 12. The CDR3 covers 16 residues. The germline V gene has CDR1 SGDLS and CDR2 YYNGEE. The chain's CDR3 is CASRRGANPGDNEQFF. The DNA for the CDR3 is TGTGCCAGCAGGCGGGGGGCCAATCCCGGGGACAATGAGCAGTTCTTC.

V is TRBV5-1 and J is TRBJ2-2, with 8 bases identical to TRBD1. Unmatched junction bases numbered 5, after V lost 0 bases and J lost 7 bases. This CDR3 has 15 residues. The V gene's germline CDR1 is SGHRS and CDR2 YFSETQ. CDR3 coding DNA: TGCGCCAGCAGCTTGGTGGCAGGGGGCGGCGGGGAGCTGTTTTTT. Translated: CASSLVAGGGGELFF.

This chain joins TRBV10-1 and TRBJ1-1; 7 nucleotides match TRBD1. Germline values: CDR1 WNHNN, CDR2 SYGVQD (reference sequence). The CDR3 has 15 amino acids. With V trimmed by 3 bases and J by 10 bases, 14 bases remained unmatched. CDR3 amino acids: CASSDGTATTGGAFF. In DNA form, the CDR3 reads TGCGCCAGCAGTGACGGGACAGCGACTACCGGGGGAGCTTTCTTT.

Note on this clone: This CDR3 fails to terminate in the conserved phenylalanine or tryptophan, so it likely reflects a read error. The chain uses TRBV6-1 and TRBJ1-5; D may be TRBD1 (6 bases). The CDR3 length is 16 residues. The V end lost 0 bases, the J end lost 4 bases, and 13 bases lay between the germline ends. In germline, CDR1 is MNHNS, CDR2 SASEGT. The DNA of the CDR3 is TGTGCCAGCAGTGAAGCCCTGGGACACGTTAATCAGCCCCAGCATGTT. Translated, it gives CASSEALGHVNQPQHV.

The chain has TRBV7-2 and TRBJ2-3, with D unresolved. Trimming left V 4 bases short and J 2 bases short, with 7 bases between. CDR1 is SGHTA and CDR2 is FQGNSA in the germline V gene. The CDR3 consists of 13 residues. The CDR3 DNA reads TGTGCCAGCAGCTGGCAGTCCACAGATACGCAGTATTTT. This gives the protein CASSWQSTDTQYF.

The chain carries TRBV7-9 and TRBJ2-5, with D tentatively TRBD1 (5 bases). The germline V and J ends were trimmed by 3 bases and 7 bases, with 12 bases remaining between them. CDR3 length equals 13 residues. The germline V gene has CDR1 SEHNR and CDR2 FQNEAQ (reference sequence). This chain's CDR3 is CASSFTGQGTQYF. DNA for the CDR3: TGTGCCAGCAGCTTTACAGGCCAGGGGACCCAGTACTTC.

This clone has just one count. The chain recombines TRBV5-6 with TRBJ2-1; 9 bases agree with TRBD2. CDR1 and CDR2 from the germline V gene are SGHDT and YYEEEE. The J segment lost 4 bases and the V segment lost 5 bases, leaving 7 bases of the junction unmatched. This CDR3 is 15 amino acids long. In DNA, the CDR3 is TGTGCCAGCAGGGCTGCGGGGGGGCCTTACAATGAGCAGTTCTTC. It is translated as CASRAAGGPYNEQFF. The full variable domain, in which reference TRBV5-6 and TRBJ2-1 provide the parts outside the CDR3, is DAGVTQSPTHLIKTRGQQVTLRCSPKSGHDTVSWYQQALGQGPQFIFQYYEEEERQRGNFPDRFSGHQFPNYSSELNVNALLLGDSALYLCASRAAGGPYNEQFFGPGTRLTVL.

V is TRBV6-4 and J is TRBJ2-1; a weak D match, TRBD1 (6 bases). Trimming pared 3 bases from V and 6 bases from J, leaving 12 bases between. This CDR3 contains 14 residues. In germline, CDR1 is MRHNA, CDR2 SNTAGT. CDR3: CASSDPSGVNEQFF. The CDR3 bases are TGTGCCAGCAGTGATCCCTCAGGGGTCAATGAGCAGTTCTTC.

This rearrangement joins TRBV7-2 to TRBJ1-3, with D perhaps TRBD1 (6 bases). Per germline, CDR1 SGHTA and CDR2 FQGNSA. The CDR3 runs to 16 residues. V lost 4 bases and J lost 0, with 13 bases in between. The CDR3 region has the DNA TGTGCCAGCAGCTCACAGGGTTCCAGCTCTGGAAACACCATATATTTT. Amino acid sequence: CASSSQGSSSGNTIYF. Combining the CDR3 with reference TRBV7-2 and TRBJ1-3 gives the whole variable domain GAGVSQSPSNKVTEKGKDVELRCDPISGHTALYWYRQSLGQGLEFLIYFQGNSAPDKSGLPSDRFSAERTGGSVSTLTIQRTQQEDSAVYLCASSSQGSSSGNTIYFGEGSWLTVV.

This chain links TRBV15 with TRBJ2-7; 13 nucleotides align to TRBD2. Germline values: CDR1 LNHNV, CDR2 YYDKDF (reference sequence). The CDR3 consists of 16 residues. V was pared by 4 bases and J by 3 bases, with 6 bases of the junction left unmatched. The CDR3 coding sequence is TGTGCCACCAGCAAACCGGGACTAGCGGGACACTACGAGCAGTACTTC. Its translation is CATSKPGLAGHYEQYF. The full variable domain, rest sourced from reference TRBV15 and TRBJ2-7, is DAMVIQNPRYQVTQFGKPVTLSCSQTLNHNVMYWYQQKSSQAPKLLFHYYDKDFNNEADTPDNFQSRRPNTSFCFLDIRSPGLGDTAMYLCATSKPGLAGHYEQYFGPGTRLTVT.

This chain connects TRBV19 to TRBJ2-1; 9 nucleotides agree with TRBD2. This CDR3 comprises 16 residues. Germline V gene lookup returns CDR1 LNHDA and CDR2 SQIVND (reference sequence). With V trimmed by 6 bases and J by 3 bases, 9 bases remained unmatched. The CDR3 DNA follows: TGTGCCAGTAGCCCCGCTAGCGGGGCTTACTACAATGAGCAGTTCTTC. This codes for CASSPASGAYYNEQFF.

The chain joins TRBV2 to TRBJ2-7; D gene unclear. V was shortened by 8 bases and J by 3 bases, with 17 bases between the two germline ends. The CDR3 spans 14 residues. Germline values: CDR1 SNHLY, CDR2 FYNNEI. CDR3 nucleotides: TGTGCCAGCCATCGGCAGGCTGGATTCTACGAGCAGTACTTC. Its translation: CASHRQAGFYEQYF.

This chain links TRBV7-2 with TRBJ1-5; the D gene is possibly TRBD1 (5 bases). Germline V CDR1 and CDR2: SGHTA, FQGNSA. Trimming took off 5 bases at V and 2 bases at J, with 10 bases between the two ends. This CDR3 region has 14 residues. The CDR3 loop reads CASSLLQGNQPQHF. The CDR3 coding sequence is TGTGCCAGCAGCCTCCTACAGGGCAATCAGCCCCAGCATTTT.

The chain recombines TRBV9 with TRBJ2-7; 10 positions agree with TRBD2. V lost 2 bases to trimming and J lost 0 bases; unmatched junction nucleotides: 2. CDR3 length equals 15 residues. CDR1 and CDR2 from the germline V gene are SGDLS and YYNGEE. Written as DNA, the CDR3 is TGTGCCAGCAGCGTTAGCGGGGGGTACTCCTACGAGCAGTACTTC. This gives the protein CASSVSGGYSYEQYF.

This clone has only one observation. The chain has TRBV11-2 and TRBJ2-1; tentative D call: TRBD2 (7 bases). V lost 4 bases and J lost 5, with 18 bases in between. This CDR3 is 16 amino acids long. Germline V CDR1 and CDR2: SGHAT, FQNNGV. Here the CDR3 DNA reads TGTGCCAGCAGCTCCCTAAGGGGGGGCGGCGACAATGAGCAGTTCTTC. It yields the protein CASSSLRGGGDNEQFF.

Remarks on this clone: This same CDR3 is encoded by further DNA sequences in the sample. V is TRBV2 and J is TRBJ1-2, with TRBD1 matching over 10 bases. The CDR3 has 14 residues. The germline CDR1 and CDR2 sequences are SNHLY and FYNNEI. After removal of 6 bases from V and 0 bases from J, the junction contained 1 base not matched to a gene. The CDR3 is CASRGQGANYGYTF. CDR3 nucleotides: TGTGCCAGCAGAGGACAGGGGGCTAACTATGGCTACACCTTC.

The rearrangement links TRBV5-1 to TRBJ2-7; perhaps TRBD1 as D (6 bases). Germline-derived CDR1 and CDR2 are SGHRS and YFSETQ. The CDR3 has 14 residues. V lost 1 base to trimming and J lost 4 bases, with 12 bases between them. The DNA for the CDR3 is TGCGCCAGCAGCTTGACAGGGTCTGGGTACGAGCAGTACTTC. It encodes CASSLTGSGYEQYF.

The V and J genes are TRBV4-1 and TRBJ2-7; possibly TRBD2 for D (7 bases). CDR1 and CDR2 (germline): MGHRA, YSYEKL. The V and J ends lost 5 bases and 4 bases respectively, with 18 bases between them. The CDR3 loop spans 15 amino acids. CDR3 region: CASSSGGSSYYEQYF. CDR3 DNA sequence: TGCGCCAGCAGCTCGGGGGGCAGCTCCTATTACGAGCAGTACTTC.

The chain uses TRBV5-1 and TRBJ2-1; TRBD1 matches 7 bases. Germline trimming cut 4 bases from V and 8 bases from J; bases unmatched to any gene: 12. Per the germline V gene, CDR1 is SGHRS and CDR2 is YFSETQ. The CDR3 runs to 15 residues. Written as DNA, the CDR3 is TGCGCCAGCAGCACCCCGACAGGGTCCGACGATGAGCAGTTCTTC. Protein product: CASSTPTGSDDEQFF. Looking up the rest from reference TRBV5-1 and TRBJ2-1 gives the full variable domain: KAGVTQTPRYLIKTRGQQVTLSCSPISGHRSVSWYQQTPGQGLQFLFEYFSETQRNKGNFPGRFSGRQFSNSRSEMNVSTLELGDSALYLCASSTPTGSDDEQFFGPGTRLTVL.

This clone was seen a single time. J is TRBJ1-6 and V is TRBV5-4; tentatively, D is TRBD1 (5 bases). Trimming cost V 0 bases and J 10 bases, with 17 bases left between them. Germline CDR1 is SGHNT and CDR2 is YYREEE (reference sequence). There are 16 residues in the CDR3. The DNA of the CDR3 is TGTGCCAGCAGCTTGGCGGGGGAGGGAAGCAGCTCACCCCTCCACTTT. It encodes CASSLAGEGSSSPLHF.

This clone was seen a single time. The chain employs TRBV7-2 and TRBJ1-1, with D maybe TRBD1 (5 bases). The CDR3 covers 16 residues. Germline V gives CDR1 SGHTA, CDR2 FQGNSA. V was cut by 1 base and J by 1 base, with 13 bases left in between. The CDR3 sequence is CASSLVRGMGNTEAFF. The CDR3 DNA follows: TGTGCCAGCAGCTTAGTTCGGGGGATGGGGAACACTGAAGCTTTCTTT.

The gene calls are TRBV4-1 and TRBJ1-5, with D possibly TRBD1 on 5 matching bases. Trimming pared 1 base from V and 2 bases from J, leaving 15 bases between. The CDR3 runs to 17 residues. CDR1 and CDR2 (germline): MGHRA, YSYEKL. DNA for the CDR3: TGCGCCAGCAGCCAAGGTATGCAGGCAGGGCGCAATCAGCCCCAGCATTTT. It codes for CASSQGMQAGRNQPQHF.

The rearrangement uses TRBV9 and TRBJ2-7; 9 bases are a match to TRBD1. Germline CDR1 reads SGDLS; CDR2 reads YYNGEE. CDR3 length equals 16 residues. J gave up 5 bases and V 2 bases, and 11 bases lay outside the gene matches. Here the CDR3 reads CASSVSPGTGLNEQYF. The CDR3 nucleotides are TGTGCCAGCAGCGTTAGCCCCGGGACAGGGCTCAACGAGCAGTACTTC.

The CDR3 DNA reads as TGCGCCAGCAGCCAAGATCAAGCTCTACCTCGTGGCTACACCTTC. Translating it yields CASSQDQALPRGYTF. The chain joins TRBV4-1 to TRBJ1-2; no firm D call. CDR1 MGHRA and CDR2 YSYEKL come from the germline V gene. V was clipped by 0 bases and J by 7 bases, with 15 bases between them. CDR3 size: 15 residues.

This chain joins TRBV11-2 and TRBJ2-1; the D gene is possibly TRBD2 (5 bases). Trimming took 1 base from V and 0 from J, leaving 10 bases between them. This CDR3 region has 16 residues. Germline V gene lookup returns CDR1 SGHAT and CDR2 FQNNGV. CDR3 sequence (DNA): TGTGCCAGCAGCTTAGGGACTCTGAACTCCTACAATGAGCAGTTCTTC. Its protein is CASSLGTLNSYNEQFF.

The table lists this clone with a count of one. The CDR3 coding sequence is TGTGCCACCAGCAAAGAAAGCCTGAACCTGAGGACCCTCCACTTT. It codes for CATSKESLNLRTLHF. V is TRBV15 and J is TRBJ1-6; D gene ambiguous. V shed 4 bases and J shed 14 bases, with 21 bases lying between them. Germline CDR1 and CDR2: LNHNV and YYDKDF (reference sequence). CDR3 length: 15 amino acids.